This entry is about one TCR beta chain. The data belong to a study of shared clonotypes between healthy human individuals. TCRdb's table, derived via immunoSEQ multiplex PCR, lists solely in-frame clones and lacks some. The repertoire consists of roughly 1 million clones, with under 80% occurring once and the leading ten covering less than 1.5%. V lost 0 bases to trimming and J lost 4 bases; unmatched junction nucleotides: 5. Germline V gene lookup returns CDR1 WSHSY and CDR2 SAAADI. The CDR3 covers 15 residues. The V gene is TRBV10-2, the J gene TRBJ2-5, with 7 bases fitting TRBD2. The sequence was obtained from a man between 18 and 29 years old in good health. Sequenced material: memory CD4+ T cells sorted from blood. This sample's subset: CD45RA-negative fraction. The CDR3 DNA is TGCGCCAGCAGTGAGTCGAATGGCGGGGGAGAGACCCAGTACTTC. This encodes CASSESNGGGETQYF.